The rows below give T cell receptor beta chains drawn from one sample of a study of blood T cell repertoires in COVID-19. TCRdb keeps only in-frame clones here, not all; method: immunoSEQ multiplex PCR. The table lists around 32,000 clones, approximately 86% of them singletons. Sequencing input: peripheral blood. Every receptor here comes from a woman of 80 years or more with active or convalescent COVID-19. Each CDR3 is given with its conserved first and last residue. A D gene is named only where the DNA matches it firmly. Where a row states a size, it is once, few, many or the class of an expanded clone; other rows omit it.

v_gene	abundance	d_gene	j_gene	CDR3aa	CDR3nt
TRBV14	NA	NA	TRBJ2-1	CASSQDVFHNEQFF	TGTGCCAGCAGCCAAGATGTCTTCCACAATGAGCAGTTCTTC
TRBV10-3	NA	NA	TRBJ1-1	CAISESGGETEAFF	TGTGCCATCAGTGAGTCGGGAGGGGAGACTGAAGCTTTCTTT
TRBV5-1	NA	NA	TRBJ2-7	CASSETASYEQYF	TGCGCCAGCAGCGAGACAGCTTCCTACGAGCAGTACTTC
TRBV5-4	NA	NA	TRBJ1-1	CASGPRRRGNTEAFF	TGTGCCAGCGGCCCTAGACGACGGGGTAACACTGAAGCTTTCTTT
TRBV19	NA	NA	TRBJ1-2	CAASAGLRLNYGYTF	TGTGCGGCTTCCGCGGGACTGCGCTTAAACTATGGCTACACCTTC
TRBV18	NA	NA	TRBJ2-7	CASSPLGDTSSYEQYF	TGTGCCAGCTCACCATTAGGGGACACAAGCTCCTACGAGCAGTACTTC
TRBV6-6	NA	TRBD1	TRBJ1-2	CASSTPRGQEYGYTF	TGTGCCAGCAGTACCCCGCGGGGACAGGAGTATGGCTACACCTTC
TRBV6-1	NA	TRBD2	TRBJ2-3	CASSEWGGSSDTQYF	TGTGCCAGCAGTGAGTGGGGCGGGAGTTCAGATACGCAGTATTTT
TRBV5-5	NA	NA	TRBJ2-1	CASRRDRFGFYNEQFF	TGTGCCAGCAGACGCGACAGGTTTGGTTTCTACAATGAGCAGTTCTTC
TRBV5-8	NA	NA	TRBJ1-6	CASSLLPGGASPLHF	TGTGCCAGCAGCTTGTTGCCGGGGGGCGCTTCACCCCTCCACTTT
TRBV30	NA	NA	TRBJ2-7	CAWSVGGYEQYF	TGTGCCTGGAGTGTAGGGGGCTACGAGCAGTACTTC
TRBV5-1	NA	TRBD2	TRBJ2-3	CASSLSSGGADTQYF	TGCGCCAGCAGCCTCAGTAGCGGGGGGGCAGATACGCAGTATTTT
TRBV11-1	NA	TRBD2	TRBJ2-1	CASSFGGSRSYNEQFF	TGTGCCAGCAGCTTCGGGGGGTCCAGGTCCTACAATGAGCAGTTCTTC
TRBV3-1/TRBV3-2	NA	TRBD1	TRBJ2-6	CASGDRGASGANVLTF	TGTGCCAGTGGGGACAGGGGGGCCTCTGGGGCCAACGTCCTGACTTTC
TRBV11-3	once	TRBD1	TRBJ2-2	CASSPGAGQGYLRGELFF	TGTGCCAGCAGCCCAGGAGCGGGACAGGGTTATTTGCGCGGGGAGCTGTTTTTT
TRBV5-5	NA	NA	TRBJ1-3	CASSLGPVQGATSGNTIYF	TGTGCCAGCAGCTTGGGACCCGTACAGGGAGCTACGAGTGGAAACACCATATATTTT
TRBV3-1/TRBV3-2	NA	TRBD1	TRBJ1-4	CASSPQQGGGNEKLFF	TGTGCCAGCAGTCCACAACAGGGGGGAGGTAATGAAAAACTGTTTTTT
TRBV6-1	few	TRBD2	TRBJ2-5	CASREAGGGETQYF	TGTGCCAGCAGGGAAGCGGGAGGGGGGGAGACCCAGTACTTC
TRBV5-1	once	TRBD1	TRBJ1-2	CASSVGQDPNYGYTF	TGCGCCAGCAGCGTGGGACAGGATCCTAACTATGGCTACACCTTC
TRBV19	NA	TRBD1	TRBJ1-2	CASTKQGADYGYTF	TGTGCCAGTACCAAACAGGGGGCTGACTATGGCTACACCTTC
TRBV28	NA	NA	TRBJ1-5	CASSEGGRAQHF	TGTGCCAGCAGCGAGGGTGGGAGGGCCCAGCATTTT
TRBV5-1	NA	TRBD1	TRBJ2-1	CASSGQGASSDEQFF	TGCGCCAGCAGTGGACAGGGGGCGTCTTCCGATGAGCAGTTCTTC
TRBV19	NA	TRBD1	TRBJ2-1	CASSSDRGWAYNEQFF	TGTGCCAGTAGCTCGGACAGGGGCTGGGCCTACAATGAGCAGTTCTTC
TRBV6-6	NA	NA	TRBJ1-1	CASSYSMGGTEAFF	TGTGCCAGCAGTTACTCGATGGGGGGCACTGAAGCTTTCTTT
TRBV5-1	NA	TRBD1	TRBJ2-3	CASSLTGVDTQYF	TGCGCCAGCAGCTTGACAGGGGTAGATACGCAGTATTTT
TRBV5-4	NA	NA	TRBJ2-2	CASSLGGHGGTGELFF	TGTGCCAGCAGCTTGGGGGGACATGGGGGCACCGGGGAGCTGTTTTTT
TRBV28	NA	NA	TRBJ1-5	CASSRRGRVDQPQHF	TGTGCCAGCTCCCGGCGCGGCAGGGTGGATCAGCCCCAGCATTTT
TRBV9	NA	TRBD2	TRBJ2-3	CASSGQSSGRTDTQYF	TGTGCCAGCAGCGGGCAATCTAGCGGGAGGACAGATACGCAGTATTTT
TRBV2	NA	TRBD2	TRBJ2-7	CASSESGGPRYEQYF	TGTGCCAGCAGTGAAAGCGGGGGACCACGATACGAGCAGTACTTC
TRBV5-4	NA	NA	TRBJ2-2	CASSLGGTANTGELFF	TGTGCCAGCAGCCTGGGCGGGACAGCGAACACCGGGGAGCTGTTTTTT
TRBV3-1/TRBV3-2	NA	TRBD2	TRBJ2-1	CASSPQAGGGGEQFF	TGTGCCAGCAGCCCCCAAGCGGGGGGGGGTGGTGAGCAGTTCTTC
TRBV2	NA	NA	TRBJ2-7	CAMLVPSYEQYF	TGTGCTATGCTAGTCCCATCCTACGAGCAGTACTTC
TRBV2	NA	TRBD1	TRBJ2-6	CASSPGQGLGGANVLTF	TGTGCCAGCAGCCCGGGACAGGGGTTAGGTGGGGCCAACGTCCTGACTTTC
TRBV5-4	NA	TRBD1	TRBJ1-2	CASSRGQNYGYTF	TGTGCCAGCAGCAGGGGACAGAACTATGGCTACACCTTC
TRBV6-2/TRBV6-3	NA	TRBD1	TRBJ2-7	CASSYSRIRTGTSYEQYF	TGTGCCAGCAGTTACTCGAGGATCCGGACAGGGACTTCCTACGAGCAGTACTTC
TRBV5-4	NA	NA	TRBJ1-2	CASSLPRQDYGYTF	TGTGCCAGCAGCTTGCCCCGACAGGACTATGGCTACACCTTC
TRBV3-1/TRBV3-2	NA	TRBD1	TRBJ2-2	CASSRGQGGTGELFF	TGTGCCAGCAGCAGGGGACAGGGTGGCACCGGGGAGCTGTTTTTT
TRBV12-3/TRBV12-4	NA	NA	TRBJ1-5	CASTPRDWEPQHF	TGTGCCAGCACACCAAGGGACTGGGAGCCCCAGCATTTT
TRBV19	NA	TRBD1	TRBJ1-5	CASSMVRTGNQPQHF	TGTGCCAGTAGTATGGTACGGACAGGGAATCAGCCCCAGCATTTT